These 5 T cell receptor beta chains share one sample of origin, sequenced in a study of shared clonotypes between healthy human individuals. Data came from immunoSEQ multiplex PCR; TCRdb stores just in-frame clones and leaves some out. The data hold over 400,000 clones, with around 73% observed a single time. Sample: PBMCs. These receptors were taken from a woman in her forties in good health. Some clones in this sample may be carry-over from other donors' samples.

This clone was seen only a few times. V and J are TRBV29-1 and TRBJ2-1, with D possibly being TRBD2 (6 bases). Trimming shortened V by 1 base and J by 6 bases, and 13 bases separated the two germline ends. This CDR3 is built from 14 residues. The V gene's germline CDR1 is SQVTM and CDR2 ANQGSEA. The CDR3 is CSVEGLPGLNEQFF. The CDR3 DNA reads TGCAGCGTTGAAGGATTGCCGGGACTCAATGAGCAGTTCTTC.

The V gene is TRBV29-1, the J gene TRBJ2-2; 11 nucleotides agree with TRBD1. The CDR3 runs 15 residues. The V gene's germline CDR1 is SQVTM and CDR2 ANQGSEA. Trimming at V came to 2 bases and at J to 6 bases, leaving 5 bases not matched to a gene. The CDR3, as DNA: TGCAGCGTTGAAACGGGACAGGGGGTCTCCGGGGAGCTGTTTTTT. This translates into CSVETGQGVSGELFF.

This chain joins TRBV5-6 and TRBJ1-2; TRBD1 is a possible D gene (5 bases). This CDR3 has 14 amino acids. The germline gives CDR1 SGHDT, CDR2 YYEEEE. Trimming shortened V by 9 bases and J by 0 bases, and 15 bases separated the two germline ends. In DNA, the CDR3 is TGTGCCACCACCCGGGGCCGTCCTAACTATGGCTACACCTTC. Protein product: CATTRGRPNYGYTF.

The gene calls are TRBV27 and TRBJ1-3, with D maybe TRBD1 (5 bases). Germline values: CDR1 MNHEY, CDR2 SMNVEV (reference sequence). V was clipped by 5 bases and J by 1 base, with 9 bases between them. The CDR3 length is 14 residues. CDR3 DNA sequence: TGTGCCAGCAGTGGATGGGGGTCTGGAAACACCATATATTTT. Residues: CASSGWGSGNTIYF.

This clone has just one count. This chain uses TRBV5-1 with TRBJ2-6; 9 positions agree with TRBD1. This CDR3 contains 17 residues. V gave up 5 bases and J gave up 1 base; unmatched junction bases: 7. Germline V lookup: CDR1 SGHRS, CDR2 YFSETQ. CDR3 DNA sequence: TGCGCCAGCAGGGACAGGGGTTTGAGTTCTGGGGCCAACGTCCTGACTTTC. It is translated as CASRDRGLSSGANVLTF.